The rows below give T cell receptor beta chains drawn from one sample of a study of control samples from healthy donors and cancer patients. The repertoire was sequenced with immunoSEQ multiplex PCR; TCRdb's copy has only in-frame clones and lacks some. The table includes 100,000 or so clones, around 86% detected once. The specimen sequenced was blood. These receptor sequences come from a woman between 50 and 59 years old in good health. Both conserved end residues are part of each CDR3. A D gene is named only where the DNA matches it firmly. Clone size is not always given. Where it is, it says once, few, many or a class for expanded clones.

abundance	d_gene	v_gene	j_gene	CDR3aa	CDR3nt
.	TRBD2	TRBV7-2	TRBJ2-1	CASNTRSGGFREQFF	TGTGCCAGCAACACGCGAAGCGGGGGTTTCAGGGAGCAGTTCTTC
.	TRBD1	TRBV5-4	TRBJ1-2	CASSRGGRGNYGYTF	TGTGCCAGCAGTCGAGGGGGCCGGGGTAACTATGGCTACACCTTC
.	.	TRBV7-2	TRBJ2-7	CASSVTFGEQYF	TGTGCCAGCAGTGTAACATTCGGGGAGCAGTACTTC
.	TRBD1	TRBV5-1	TRBJ2-4	CASSWGQGQGIQYF	TGCGCCAGCAGCTGGGGCCAGGGACAGGGCATTCAGTACTTC
.	TRBD1	TRBV4-1	TRBJ2-7	CASSPHDRAEMYEQYF	TGCGCCAGCAGTCCGCACGACAGGGCAGAAATGTACGAGCAGTACTTC
once	.	TRBV10-3	TRBJ2-1	CAISESTAIPNNEQFF	TGTGCCATCAGTGAGTCGACAGCCATTCCGAACAATGAGCAGTTCTTC
.	.	TRBV5-1	TRBJ2-1	CASSLEVGYNEQFF	TGCGCCAGCAGCTTAGAAGTTGGTTACAATGAGCAGTTCTTC
.	.	TRBV6-5	TRBJ1-2	CASSSPDRRLYGYTF	TGTGCCAGCAGTTCTCCGGATAGGAGACTCTATGGCTACACCTTC
.	TRBD2	TRBV3-1/TRBV3-2	TRBJ2-1	CASSQVAGGQFF	TGTGCCAGCAGCCAAGTTGCGGGGGGGCAGTTCTTC
.	TRBD2	TRBV19	TRBJ2-2	CASSPRGLAAGELFF	TGTGCCAGTAGTCCAAGAGGACTAGCAGCCGGGGAGCTGTTTTTT
once	.	TRBV27	TRBJ2-2	CASSLSRGTGELFF	TGTGCCAGCAGTTTATCTCGGGGTACCGGGGAGCTGTTTTTT
.	.	TRBV29-1	TRBJ2-7	CSVGGYPYEQYF	TGCAGCGTTGGAGGTTACCCCTACGAGCAGTACTTC
.	.	TRBV6-2/TRBV6-3	TRBJ2-5	CASSYSSYGRETQYF	TGTGCCAGCAGTTACTCGAGCTACGGGAGAGAGACCCAGTACTTC
.	.	TRBV6-5	TRBJ1-1	CASRSWQGGTEAFF	TGTGCCAGCAGGTCGTGGCAGGGAGGCACTGAAGCTTTCTTT
.	TRBD2	TRBV19	TRBJ2-5	CASTRLAGVGETQYF	TGTGCCAGTACCCGACTAGCGGGGGTTGGAGAGACCCAGTACTTC
once	.	TRBV11-3	TRBJ2-7	CASSLGFLNEQYF	TGTGCCAGCAGCTTAGGCTTCCTTAACGAGCAGTACTTC
few	.	TRBV28	TRBJ1-1	CASSTPPWGITNTEAFF	TGTGCCAGCAGTACCCCCCCTTGGGGAATTACGAACACTGAAGCTTTCTTT
.	.	TRBV18	TRBJ2-5	CASSPRGTQETQYF	TGTGCCAGCTCACCACGGGGGACCCAAGAGACCCAGTACTTC
.	.	TRBV5-1	TRBJ1-1	CASSLGQVNTEAFF	TGCGCCAGCAGCTTGGGACAGGTTAACACTGAAGCTTTCTTT
.	.	TRBV19	TRBJ1-2	CASSSAGKVSGDGYTF	TGTGCCAGTAGCTCCGCAGGAAAGGTATCGGGGGATGGCTACACCTTC
.	.	TRBV21-1	TRBJ2-1	CASTLRGFPGNEQFF	TGTGCCAGCACCCTGAGAGGTTTTCCCGGCAATGAGCAGTTCTTC
.	.	TRBV14	TRBJ2-6	CASSQDQSDRVLTF	TGTGCCAGCAGCCAAGATCAGTCGGATCGGGTCCTGACTTTC
.	.	TRBV9	TRBJ1-1	CASSDGWGNTEAFF	TGTGCCAGCAGCGATGGGTGGGGTAACACTGAAGCTTTCTTT
.	.	TRBV5-1	TRBJ2-3	CASSLDGARLKAQYF	TGCGCCAGCAGCTTGGACGGGGCTAGGCTCAAGGCGCAGTATTTT
.	.	TRBV27	TRBJ1-5	CASSPSRRDQPQHF	TGTGCCAGCAGTCCTTCGAGGAGGGATCAGCCCCAGCATTTT
.	.	TRBV5-1	TRBJ2-5	CASSSLSGQETQYF	TGCGCCAGCAGCTCGCTTAGCGGCCAAGAGACCCAGTACTTC
.	TRBD2	TRBV29-1	TRBJ2-5	CSVDGASGIQETQYF	TGCAGCGTTGACGGGGCTAGCGGGATACAAGAGACCCAGTACTTC
.	.	TRBV7-9	TRBJ2-7	CASSFGQPSYEQYF	TGTGCCAGCAGCTTCGGACAGCCCTCCTACGAGCAGTACTTC
.	TRBD2	TRBV7-8	TRBJ2-7	CASSFGRRSYEQYF	TGTGCCAGCAGCTTCGGGAGGAGATCCTACGAGCAGTACTTC
.	TRBD1	TRBV6-5	TRBJ1-4	CASRRGQVTNEKLFF	TGTGCCAGCAGGAGGGGGCAGGTAACTAATGAAAAACTGTTTTTT
.	.	TRBV9	TRBJ2-2	CASSVPRPDGELFF	TGTGCCAGCAGCGTCCCCAGACCTGACGGGGAGCTGTTTTTT
.	.	TRBV29-1	TRBJ1-4	CSVEAGGPFNEKLFF	TGCAGCGTTGAAGCGGGGGGGCCCTTTAATGAAAAACTGTTTTTT
once	.	TRBV19	TRBJ1-3	CASSRRTTRSGNTIYF	TGTGCCAGTAGTCGACGGACAACCCGCTCTGGAAACACCATATATTTT
.	TRBD2	TRBV19	TRBJ2-1	CASSITSGEGDNEQFF	TGTGCCAGTAGTATAACTAGCGGGGAAGGCGACAATGAGCAGTTCTTC
.	.	TRBV11-2	TRBJ1-1	CASSSLQGYAEAFF	TGTGCCAGCAGCTCATTACAGGGATATGCTGAAGCTTTCTTT
.	.	TRBV30	TRBJ2-7	CAWSVQEQYF	TGTGCCTGGAGTGTACAGGAGCAGTACTTC
.	.	TRBV7-2	TRBJ2-4	CASSLVGKNIQYF	TGTGCCAGCAGCTTAGTTGGGAAAAACATTCAGTACTTC
.	TRBD1	TRBV18	TRBJ2-2	CASSPYRLGQANTGELFF	TGTGCCAGCTCACCTTATCGCTTGGGACAGGCGAACACCGGGGAGCTGTTTTTT
.	TRBD2	TRBV4-2	TRBJ2-7	CASSSSGPYEQYF	TGTGCCAGCAGTTCTAGCGGTCCGTACGAGCAGTACTTC
.	.	TRBV18	TRBJ2-6	CASSPNKGGKVLTF	TGTGCCAGCTCACCGAATAAGGGGGGGAAGGTCCTGACTTTC
.	TRBD1	TRBV19	TRBJ1-3	CASHPGGALGNTIYF	TGTGCCAGCCATCCAGGGGGGGCACTCGGAAACACCATATATTTT
.	TRBD1	TRBV19	TRBJ1-1	CASSSQGKTEAFF	TGTGCCAGTAGTTCACAGGGGAAAACTGAAGCTTTCTTT
.	.	TRBV6-5	TRBJ2-7	CASSYSRTVDEQYF	TGTGCCAGCAGTTACTCGAGGACAGTTGACGAGCAGTACTTC